This section outlines one T cell receptor beta chain sequence together with its context. The antigen remains unidentified. The CDR3 spans 14 residues. V dropped 2 bases and J dropped 2 bases, with 8 bases sitting between them. Germline V gene data show CDR1 as MNHEY and CDR2 as SVGEGT. Points from the study as a whole: Greatest tumor Treg TCR overlap was with tumor naive CD4+ cells.

TCRdb used MiXCR to reprocess the 5' RACE reads, holding one entry per CDR3 protein. The sample carries some 10,000 distinct CDR3 sequences, more than 50% recorded once. The chain combines TRBV6-2 or TRBV6-3 with TRBJ2-3; D is undetermined. The source of this sequence is a female donor with breast cancer. Material for sequencing was tumor-infiltrating memory CD4+ T cells sorted from the breast tumor. Regarding subset: memory CD4+ T cells, CD4+CD45RO+CD25-. As DNA, the CDR3 is TGTGCCAGCAGTTACAGTGAGGTCACAGATACGCAGTATTTT. This sequence encodes CASSYSEVTDTQYF.